What follows describes a single T cell receptor (beta chain). The target antigen is unknown. This record comes from a study of vaccination and CD4 T cells after COVID-19. Study context: SARS-CoV-2 was confirmed by nasal swab PCR; disease was mild in eight to ten, severe in one. Control cultures received a CEFX pool, an HIV-1 Nef pool, or no peptide.

Sequencing of DNA taken from cultured CD4+ T cells relied on the Oncomine TCR Beta short-read assay. Once CD4+ T cells had been cultured, genomic DNA was extracted from them. TCRdb re-derived calls from the PCR reads in MiXCR, one entry per CDR3 protein. This table holds approximately 11,000 distinct CDR3 sequences, approximately 32% found once. This sample's treatment: roughly nine-day PBMC culture with coronavirus spike peptide pools or control peptides (ViraFEST assay). The sequence was collected from a human donor who had recovered from COVID-19. Here the sequenced sample was CD4+ T cells from blood, cultured in vitro, taken after SARS-CoV-2 vaccination.

This chain's CDR3 is CASKNRDHYGYTF. The CDR3 DNA reads as TGTGCCAGCAAGAACAGGGATCACTATGGCTACACCTTC. The V call is TRBV2, the J call TRBJ1-2; TRBD1 is a possible D gene (6 bases). The CDR3 runs to 13 residues. Per germline, CDR1 SNHLY and CDR2 FYNNEI. V lost 7 bases and J lost 3, with 12 bases in between.